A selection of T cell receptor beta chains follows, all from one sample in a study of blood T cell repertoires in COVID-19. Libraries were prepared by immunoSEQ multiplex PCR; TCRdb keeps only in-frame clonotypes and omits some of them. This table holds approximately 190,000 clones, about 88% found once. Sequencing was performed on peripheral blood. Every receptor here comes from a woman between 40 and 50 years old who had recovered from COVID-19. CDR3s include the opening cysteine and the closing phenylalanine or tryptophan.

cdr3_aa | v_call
CSVSGGYEQYF | TRBV20-1
CASSLSAGPSYNEQFF | TRBV28
CASSYQGGSWDSPLHF | TRBV25-1
CASSEGWGIQETQYF | TRBV6-1
CAISESGQYYEQYF | TRBV10-3
CASSYLGGNQPQHF | TRBV6-6
CASRWTGGHTIYF | TRBV12-3/TRBV12-4
CASSLAGPTSGNTIYF | TRBV5-1
CASSSASGSFRGDTQYF | TRBV11-3
CASSPPGGYNEQFF | TRBV18
CASSLDLGKDIYEQYF | TRBV19
CASSPERIPGFYEQYF | TRBV27
CASREAISTDTQYF | TRBV5-1
CASSPGTGDLYEQYF | TRBV3-1/TRBV3-2